The rows below give T cell receptor beta chains drawn from one sample of a study of cytomegalovirus exposure and HLA in healthy donors. Assay used: immunoSEQ multiplex PCR; TCRdb lists only in-frame clones, some missing. The sample comprises some 150,000 clones, over 70% of which are singletons, and around 3.2% rests with the top ten. The sequenced material came from PBMCs. Source of these receptors: a female donor in good health and CMV-seronegative. Each CDR3 is given with its conserved first and last residue. A D gene is named only where the DNA matches it firmly.

V gene	J gene	D gene	CDR3 protein
TRBV14	TRBJ2-7	TRBD2	CASSQGLAGNEQYF
TRBV7-9	TRBJ2-2	TRBD1	CASSLGHPGQGRTGELFF
TRBV29-1	TRBJ1-2	TRBD1	CSADRRGYGYTF
TRBV18	TRBJ2-7	TRBD2	CASSPRLAGASYEQYF
TRBV6-4	TRBJ2-3	.	CASSDGDTSTDTQYF
TRBV9	TRBJ2-2	.	CASSAPHSWGPTGELFF
TRBV4-3	TRBJ2-1	.	CASSQVLSGVYNEQFF
TRBV29-1	TRBJ2-7	TRBD2	CSAAPGSGRYEQYF
TRBV9	TRBJ1-6	.	CASSGEGEARSPLHF
TRBV6-6	TRBJ1-6	TRBD1	CASSYIGTGNSPLHF
TRBV28	TRBJ1-4	.	CASLDGIDEKLFF
TRBV4-1	TRBJ2-1	.	CASSQDRGGNDNEQFF
TRBV10-3	TRBJ1-5	TRBD1	CAISDLSRGLQPQHF
TRBV6-6	TRBJ1-1	.	CASRGGTVTEAFF
TRBV6-5	TRBJ2-1	.	CASSEGLVNEQFF
TRBV5-4	TRBJ1-2	.	CASSYLDSGYTF
TRBV4-3	TRBJ1-1	.	CASSRGVLTEAFF
TRBV9	TRBJ2-6	TRBD2	CASSPRLAGRANVLTF
TRBV28	TRBJ1-2	.	CASSFLSAGDNNNYGYTF
TRBV30	TRBJ2-5	.	CAWSAMSSIQTQYF
TRBV7-3	TRBJ2-5	.	CASSFGGQETQYF
TRBV5-1	TRBJ2-5	TRBD2	CASSLTSGGTKETQYF
TRBV6-1	TRBJ2-2	TRBD2	CASSVRTSGSSGTGELFF
TRBV27	TRBJ2-7	TRBD2	CASSNLAGEGYEQYF
TRBV5-4	TRBJ2-7	TRBD2	CASTSRTSGRRVYEQYF
TRBV30	TRBJ2-1	.	CAWSGGSVIYNEQFF
TRBV15	TRBJ2-6	TRBD1	CATSSDRARANVLTF
TRBV5-1	TRBJ1-2	.	CASSLETNYGYTF
TRBV6-5	TRBJ2-5	.	CASGRGTGQETQYF
TRBV7-6	TRBJ2-7	TRBD1	CASSSKPNAPGQGAYEQYF
TRBV4-1	TRBJ2-5	TRBD2	CASSQPGLADVETQYF
TRBV27	TRBJ2-1	.	CASSPWAVTNEQFF
TRBV9	TRBJ2-3	TRBD1	CASSIRDRPTTDTQYF
TRBV15	TRBJ1-6	.	CATSRDGQGGSPLHF
TRBV28	TRBJ1-5	TRBD1	CASSRYRGLNQPQHF
TRBV19	TRBJ1-1	TRBD1	CASSIRDRDRGRITEAFF
TRBV19	TRBJ2-3	TRBD2	CASSMSSGPISTDTQYF
TRBV28	TRBJ1-5	.	CASSSPRRVSNQPQHF
TRBV4-1	TRBJ2-2	.	CASAVTTNTGELFF
TRBV2	TRBJ2-3	TRBD2	CASSEDAGGPSTDTQYF
TRBV14	TRBJ2-1	.	CASSQDETRAHNEQFF
TRBV28	TRBJ1-5	.	CASSSRGGESNQPQHF
TRBV7-2	TRBJ2-7	.	CASSLGRGEQYF
TRBV5-8	.	TRBD1	CASSLGTGEGSYEQYF
TRBV9	TRBJ1-4	.	CASSVDGTNNEKLFF
TRBV5-6	TRBJ2-6	TRBD1	CASSTPGQIITGANVLTF
TRBV7-2	TRBJ1-6	TRBD1	CASSLPSDRSSSYNSPLHF
TRBV21-1	TRBJ2-7	.	CASNRGRTYEQYF
TRBV7-3	TRBJ1-2	.	CASSPPEGYGYTF
TRBV5-1	TRBJ2-1	.	CASSSGQISYNEQFF
TRBV7-9	TRBJ2-7	TRBD2	CASSSIEGGLYEQYF
TRBV7-9	TRBJ1-2	.	CASRKGAGGYTF
TRBV7-3	TRBJ2-7	TRBD2	CASSLSPGLATGEQYF
TRBV21-1	TRBJ1-2	.	CASNNLDREANYGYTF
TRBV27	TRBJ2-3	.	CASSFGLATDTQYF
TRBV19	TRBJ1-4	TRBD1	CASSDRVATNEKLFF
TRBV9	TRBJ2-5	TRBD2	CASSVGSLAGAGGGRETQYF
TRBV20-1	TRBJ2-1	.	CSARDVHNQFF